These 30 T cell receptor beta chains were all obtained from the same sample, sequenced in a study of cytomegalovirus exposure and HLA in healthy donors. Primers: 60 Vbeta forward and 13 Jbeta reverse. The repertoire was sequenced with immunoSEQ multiplex PCR; TCRdb's copy has only in-frame clones and lacks some. Its clone listing holds 35,000 to 45,000 clones. The sample consisted of PBMCs. Receptors originate from a man in his forties in good health and CMV-seropositive.

The chain couples TRBV7-3 to TRBJ2-1, with 12 bases identical to TRBD1. Germline CDR1 reads SGHTA; CDR2 reads FQGTGA. There are 15 residues in the CDR3. J was trimmed by 10 bases and V by 1 base; bases with no gene match: 5. CDR3 sequence: CASSLKGQGASEQFF. The CDR3 DNA follows: TGTGCCAGCAGCTTAAAGGGACAGGGGGCGTCGGAGCAGTTCTTC.

The chain joins TRBV30 to TRBJ2-5; a weak D match, TRBD2 (5 bases). The CDR3 runs 13 residues. Trimming pared 0 bases from V and 4 bases from J, leaving 9 bases between. Germline V gene sequence: CDR1 GTSNPN, CDR2 SVGIG (reference sequence). The CDR3 coding sequence is TGTGCCTGGAGTGTGGGAGAGGGAGAGACCCAGTACTTC. It specifies CAWSVGEGETQYF.

The chain combines TRBV15 with TRBJ2-7, with D perhaps TRBD2 (6 bases). Trimming left V 5 bases short and J 7 bases short, with 15 bases between. Germline values: CDR1 LNHNV, CDR2 YYDKDF (reference sequence). This CDR3 is 13 amino acids long. The CDR3 region has the DNA TGTGCCACCAGCCTAGTGGGCGGGGAAGAGCAGTACTTC. Protein: CATSLVGGEEQYF. Combining the CDR3 with reference TRBV15 and TRBJ2-7 gives the whole variable domain DAMVIQNPRYQVTQFGKPVTLSCSQTLNHNVMYWYQQKSSQAPKLLFHYYDKDFNNEADTPDNFQSRRPNTSFCFLDIRSPGLGDTAMYLCATSLVGGEEQYFGPGTRLTVT.

The chain is built from TRBV30 and TRBJ2-3; 10 nucleotides match TRBD2. After removal of 4 bases from V and 0 bases from J, the junction contained 7 bases not matched to a gene. CDR1 GTSNPN and CDR2 SVGIG come from the germline V gene (reference sequence). The CDR3 extends over 16 amino acids. The CDR3 sequence is CAWTPLAGASTDTQYF. DNA of the CDR3: TGTGCCTGGACCCCCCTAGCGGGAGCCAGCACAGATACGCAGTATTTT.

This chain links TRBV19 with TRBJ2-2, with 8 bases identical to TRBD1. Germline V gene data show CDR1 as LNHDA and CDR2 as SQIVND (reference sequence). Trimming cost V 5 bases and J 5 bases; bases outside gene matches: 4. This CDR3 comprises 14 residues. CDR3 in amino acids: CASSADRGTGELFF. The CDR3 nucleotides read TGTGCCAGTAGTGCAGACAGGGGAACCGGGGAGCTGTTTTTT.

V and J are TRBV5-6 and TRBJ2-5, with D possibly being TRBD1 (5 bases). The J call may be incorrect, as the DNA end agrees better with TRBJ2-7. The CDR3 consists of 16 residues. Germline V gene data show CDR1 as SGHDT and CDR2 as YYEEEE. CDR3 nucleotide sequence: TGTGCCAGCAGCTTGATGGCCGGGCAGGGTCTATACGAGCAGTACTTC. This sequence encodes CASSLMAGQGLYEQYF.

V usage is TRBV10-3 and J usage is TRBJ1-3; tentative D call: TRBD1 (5 bases). Trimming cost V 6 bases and J 4 bases, with 16 bases left between them. Germline V CDR1 and CDR2: ENHRY, SYGVKD. CDR3 length: 15 amino acids. The CDR3, as DNA: TGTGCCATCAGGGAATCTACAGGTCCCGGAAACACCATATATTTT. Residues: CAIRESTGPGNTIYF.

The V and J genes are TRBV10-3 and TRBJ2-2; no clear D gene. Germline assignment: CDR1 ENHRY and CDR2 SYGVKD. V lost 2 bases to trimming and J lost 3 bases, with 10 bases between them. The CDR3 runs to 15 residues. The CDR3 nucleotides read TGTGCCATCAGTGAGGGTTTAGCCTACACCGGGGAGCTGTTTTTT. This sequence encodes CAISEGLAYTGELFF.

The chain links TRBV6-5 to TRBJ2-7; 8 bases line up with TRBD1. There are 14 residues in the CDR3. Germline trimming cut 2 bases from V and 5 bases from J; bases unmatched to any gene: 5. Germline V gene sequence: CDR1 MNHEY, CDR2 SVGAGI. The DNA for the CDR3 is TGTGCCAGCAGTTACGGGACAGGAGGGGACGAGCAGTACTTC. This encodes CASSYGTGGDEQYF.

This rearrangement joins TRBV7-9 to TRBJ2-5; 7 bases fit TRBD1. J lost 1 base, V lost 1 base, and 0 bases had no gene match. The CDR3 is made up of 14 amino acids. Germline V lookup: CDR1 SEHNR, CDR2 FQNEAQ (reference sequence). CDR3 loop: CASSLGDSQETQYF. In DNA form, the CDR3 reads TGTGCCAGCAGCTTAGGGGACAGCCAAGAGACCCAGTACTTC.

CDR3 loop: CASRGTGESPLHF. Here the CDR3 DNA reads TGTGCCAGCAGGGGGACAGGGGAATCACCCCTCCACTTT. The J gene is TRBJ1-6, the V gene TRBV5-6; TRBD1 matches 10 bases. Germline V CDR1 and CDR2: SGHDT, YYEEEE. V gave up 5 bases and J gave up 10 bases; unmatched junction bases: 3. The CDR3 covers 13 residues.

The chain combines TRBV2 with TRBJ2-2; 8 bases map to TRBD1. The CDR3 is 15 residues long. Germline V lookup: CDR1 SNHLY, CDR2 FYNNEI. V lost 7 bases to trimming and J lost 4 bases; unmatched junction nucleotides: 8. CDR3 bases: TGTGCCAGCATAGCAGGGGGCGGTACCACCGGGGAGCTGTTTTTT. It specifies CASIAGGGTTGELFF.

V is TRBV19 and J is TRBJ2-1, with a possible D match to TRBD2 (6 bases). Trimming took 4 bases from V and 0 from J, leaving 10 bases between them. Germline assignment: CDR1 LNHDA and CDR2 SQIVND (reference sequence). The CDR3 contains 15 residues. The CDR3 nucleotides read TGTGCCAGTAGTAGTCGGAGGGCCTCCTACAATGAGCAGTTCTTC. It codes for CASSSRRASYNEQFF.

The chain recombines TRBV4-2 with TRBJ2-1, with 7 bases identical to TRBD2. The CDR3 has 14 residues. The V segment lost 3 bases and the J segment 7 bases; nucleotides outside the gene matches: 6. Germline assignment: CDR1 LGHNA and CDR2 YNFKEQ. CDR3 DNA: TGTGCCAGCAGCCACCGACTAGCTGGGAATGAGCAGTTCTTC. Translating gives CASSHRLAGNEQFF.

The rearrangement uses TRBV11-2 and TRBJ2-6, with D perhaps matching TRBD1 (6 bases). Germline V gives CDR1 SGHAT, CDR2 FQNNGV. The CDR3 has 15 amino acids. Trimming removed 6 bases from V and 4 bases from J, with 13 bases in between. CDR3 coding DNA: TGTGCCAGCAGGGTACAGGGATCCGGGGCCAACGTCCTGACTTTC. This gives the protein CASRVQGSGANVLTF.

The chain employs TRBV7-8 and TRBJ1-1; D uncertain. The germline gives CDR1 SGHVS, CDR2 FQNEAQ. The V end lost 0 bases, the J end lost 2 bases, and 16 bases lay between the germline ends. CDR3 size: 17 residues. CDR3 loop: CASSLALRGHQNTEAFF. CDR3 sequence (DNA): TGTGCCAGCAGCTTAGCTCTTCGTGGGCACCAAAACACTGAAGCTTTCTTT.

The chain links TRBV7-9 to TRBJ2-5, with 7 bases matching TRBD2. V lost 8 bases and J lost 11; bases outside the gene matches: 26. This CDR3 is built from 17 residues. Germline-derived CDR1 and CDR2 are SEHNR and FQNEAQ (reference sequence). DNA for the CDR3: TGTGCCAGCCTCCGAGGCGTTGGCGCCGGCGGGGCGGGGGAGCAGTACTTC. Its translation is CASLRGVGAGGAGEQYF.

The V gene is TRBV5-5, the J gene TRBJ2-3; 11 bases line up with TRBD2. Germline V gene lookup returns CDR1 SGHKS and CDR2 YYEKEE (reference sequence). The CDR3 runs to 16 residues. The V and J ends lost 2 bases and 5 bases, in that order; junction bases with no gene match: 7. The CDR3 DNA reads as TGTGCCAGCAGCTTCTTAGCGGGAGGGCCAATAGATACGCAGTATTTT. It specifies CASSFLAGGPIDTQYF.

V gene TRBV2 combines with J gene TRBJ1-2; D is undetermined. The CDR3 covers 13 residues. Germline V gene lookup returns CDR1 SNHLY and CDR2 FYNNEI. V dropped 7 bases and J dropped 4 bases, with 13 bases sitting between them. In nucleotides, the CDR3 is TGTGCCAGCACTTACACAGAGTTCTATGGCTACACCTTC. This encodes CASTYTEFYGYTF.

The chain uses TRBV6-5 and TRBJ2-7; 8 bases align to TRBD2. This CDR3 comprises 13 residues. V trimming: 8 bases; J trimming: 1 base; junction bases outside the gene matches: 4. CDR1 is MNHEY, CDR2 SVGAGI, per germline. CDR3 region: CASAASGSYEQYF. CDR3 DNA: TGTGCCAGCGCGGCTAGCGGGTCCTACGAGCAGTACTTC.

The chain couples TRBV2 to TRBJ1-3; D perhaps matches TRBD1 (5 bases). Trimming left V 0 bases short and J 0 bases short, with 12 bases between. Germline V gene data show CDR1 as SNHLY and CDR2 as FYNNEI. CDR3 length equals 17 residues. CDR3: CASSEAGAGSSGNTIYF. CDR3 DNA: TGTGCCAGCAGTGAAGCTGGGGCCGGTAGCTCTGGAAACACCATATATTTT.

The chain has TRBV2 and TRBJ2-7; a weak D match, TRBD2 (6 bases). V lost 9 bases and J 4 bases, leaving 10 bases between the germline ends. The CDR3 has 11 amino acids. Germline lookup yields CDR1 SNHLY and CDR2 FYNNEI. DNA of the CDR3: TGTGCCAGTAGGAGGGGATACGAGCAGTACTTC. Amino acids: CASRRGYEQYF.

The genes are TRBV7-6 and TRBJ1-4; D is possibly TRBD1 (6 bases). Germline V gene data show CDR1 as SGHVS and CDR2 as FNYEAQ. Trimming shortened V by 4 bases and J by 4 bases, and 10 bases separated the two germline ends. This CDR3 spans 14 amino acids. The CDR3 nucleotides read TGTGCCAGCAGCTCAGGACAGTTTAATGAAAAACTGTTTTTT. It specifies CASSSGQFNEKLFF.

This rearrangement joins TRBV18 to TRBJ1-1; weak D call: TRBD1 (5 bases). V lost 3 bases and J 8 bases, leaving 13 bases between the germline ends. The CDR3 is made up of 13 amino acids. CDR1 KGHSH and CDR2 LQKENI come from the germline V gene. In DNA, the CDR3 is TGTGCCAGCTCACCTGCAGGGACTCCGGAAGCTTTCTTT. The encoded protein is CASSPAGTPEAFF.

The chain is built from TRBV19 and TRBJ2-3; TRBD2 aligns across 10 bases. Trimming removed 3 bases from V and 4 bases from J; junction bases left unmatched: 7. The CDR3 sequence is 16 residues long. In germline, CDR1 is LNHDA, CDR2 SQIVND (reference sequence). CDR3 protein: CASSILLAGVADTQYF. The CDR3 DNA reads as TGTGCCAGTAGTATTCTGCTAGCGGGAGTGGCAGATACGCAGTATTTT.

The chain couples TRBV19 to TRBJ2-7; 8 bases map to TRBD1. The CDR3 extends over 15 amino acids. Germline V gene sequence: CDR1 LNHDA, CDR2 SQIVND (reference sequence). V was clipped by 5 bases and J by 3 bases; unmatched bases: 9. The CDR3 nucleotides are TGTGCCAGTAGTCGACAGGGGTCTCCCCTCTACGAGCAGTACTTC. The encoded protein is CASSRQGSPLYEQYF.

Written as DNA, the CDR3 is TGTGCCAGCAGCGGGGGCGGCACCGGGGAGCTGTTTTTT. This gives the protein CASSGGGTGELFF. The chain is built from TRBV9 and TRBJ2-2, with a weak D call TRBD1 (5 bases). Germline values: CDR1 SGDLS, CDR2 YYNGEE. V dropped 3 bases and J dropped 4 bases, with 7 bases sitting between them. The CDR3 is made up of 13 amino acids.

The genes are TRBV9 and TRBJ2-7; the match to TRBD2 covers 14 bases. J was trimmed by 2 bases and V by 2 bases; bases with no gene match: 6. Germline V gene data show CDR1 as SGDLS and CDR2 as YYNGEE. This CDR3 contains 17 residues. The CDR3 nucleotides are TGTGCCAGCAGCGTCGCCGGGACTAGCGGGAGCCCCTACGAGCAGTACTTC. Translated, it gives CASSVAGTSGSPYEQYF.

The CDR3, as DNA: TGTGCCAGCAGTTTACACGGCCTAGAAAGCTACGAGCAGTACTTC. Amino acid sequence: CASSLHGLESYEQYF. This sequence joins TRBV27 and TRBJ2-7, with unresolved D. Trimming took off 2 bases at V and 3 bases at J, with 14 bases between the two ends. Germline CDR1 reads MNHEY; CDR2 reads SMNVEV (reference sequence). The CDR3 spans 15 residues.

The V call is TRBV27, the J call TRBJ2-1, with 10 nucleotides matching TRBD1. CDR1 is MNHEY, CDR2 SMNVEV, per germline (reference sequence). The ends lost 10 bases at V and 8 bases at J; junction bases unmatched: 23. This CDR3 comprises 18 residues. The CDR3 loop is CATLKGLSRGQGMDEQFF. The DNA of the CDR3 is TGTGCCACCCTTAAAGGGCTGTCTAGGGGACAGGGGATGGATGAGCAGTTCTTC.